This is a list of T cell receptor beta chains from one sample in a study of T-cell reconstitution after alpha-beta-depleted transplantation in children. In TCRdb, the PCR reads were re-called with MiXCR into one record per CDR3 protein. The sample lists around 140,000 distinct CDR3 sequences, about 9% occurring once. This specimen was PBMCs, mostly from graft donor cells, taken 180 days after TCRalphabeta/CD19-depleted stem cell transplant. These TCRs come from a female patient aged 2-9 years who had a stem cell transplant for congenital amegakaryocytic thrombocytopenia, so the T cells may come from the graft donor. Each CDR3 is given with its conserved first and last residue. The D gene is left open where the match is weak. The listing skips clone size in some rows; elsewhere it reads once, few, many or a size class.

D gene	V gene	J gene	clone size	CDR3 protein	CDR3 DNA
-	TRBV29-1	TRBJ2-5	-	CSVEESALQETQYF	TGCAGCGTTGAAGAGTCTGCCCTCCAAGAGACCCAGTACTTC
TRBD1	TRBV4-2	TRBJ2-1	many	CASSQEPGTAYNEQFF	TGTGCCAGCAGCCAAGAACCCGGGACAGCCTACAATGAGCAGTTCTTC
TRBD2	TRBV15	TRBJ2-7	few	CATSRDLAGGSYEQYF	TGTGCCACCAGCAGAGATCTAGCGGGAGGTTCCTACGAGCAGTACTTC
-	TRBV12-3/TRBV12-4	TRBJ1-5	many	CASSLSATVIYSNQPQHF	TGTGCCAGCAGTTTATCCGCGACAGTGATCTATAGCAATCAGCCCCAGCATTTT
-	TRBV19	TRBJ2-1	many	CASSISFGNEQFF	TGTGCCAGTAGTATCTCGTTTGGGAATGAGCAGTTCTTC
-	TRBV27	TRBJ2-7	many	CASRHGAYNYEQYF	TGTGCCAGCAGGCATGGGGCTTACAACTACGAGCAGTACTTC
-	TRBV6-5	TRBJ1-1	many	CASSPRRRTEAFF	TGTGCCAGCAGTCCCAGGAGGAGGACTGAAGCTTTCTTT
TRBD1	TRBV24-1	TRBJ2-7	many	CATSDERDSPYEQYF	TGTGCCACCAGTGATGAACGGGACAGTCCCTACGAGCAGTACTTC
-	TRBV20-1	TRBJ2-3	many	CSATSDTQYF	TGCAGTGCTACGAGCGATACGCAGTATTTT
TRBD1	TRBV29-1	TRBJ1-5	many	CSVRTGERNQPQHF	TGCAGCGTTAGGACAGGGGAAAGGAATCAGCCCCAGCATTTT
TRBD2	TRBV20-1	TRBJ2-1	few	CSADTSGGGYNEQFF	TGCAGTGCTGATACTAGTGGCGGGGGCTACAATGAGCAGTTCTTC
-	TRBV14	TRBJ2-3	many	CASSPRQVLPDTQYF	TGTGCCAGCAGCCCAAGACAGGTGCTTCCAGATACGCAGTATTTT
TRBD1	TRBV6-5	TRBJ2-7	few	CASSSLSHDRDATYEQYF	TGTGCCAGCAGTTCCCTATCCCACGACAGGGATGCGACCTACGAGCAGTACTTC
-	TRBV18	TRBJ2-6	many	CASPGTAGANVLTF	TGTGCCAGTCCCGGGACTGCCGGGGCCAACGTCCTGACTTTC
-	TRBV3-1	TRBJ2-2	few	CASSQSGELFF	TGTGCCAGCAGCCAATCGGGGGAGCTGTTTTTT
-	TRBV5-1	TRBJ2-5	many	CASSRFSLRQETQYF	TGCGCCAGCAGCAGATTCAGCCTTCGACAAGAGACCCAGTACTTC
-	TRBV12-3/TRBV12-4	TRBJ2-5	many	CASSPARGGETQYF	TGTGCCAGCAGCCCTGCGCGGGGTGGAGAGACCCAGTACTTC
TRBD2	TRBV28	TRBJ2-1	-	CASRVSGQYWGGQFF	TGTGCCAGCAGAGTTAGCGGGCAGTATTGGGGGGGGCAGTTCTTC
-	TRBV15	TRBJ2-3	few	CATSTSTDTQYF	TGTGCCACCAGCACCTCCACAGATACGCAGTATTTT
-	TRBV12-3/TRBV12-4	TRBJ2-5	many	CASGRGRGETQYF	TGTGCCAGCGGGAGGGGCAGGGGCGAGACCCAGTACTTC
-	TRBV5-6	TRBJ2-7	-	CAIGPGPASYEQYF	TGTGCCATCGGCCCCGGGCCCGCCTCCTACGAGCAGTACTTC
-	TRBV20-1	TRBJ2-7	many	CSARDRAEQYF	TGCAGTGCTAGAGATCGGGCCGAGCAGTACTTC
-	TRBV28	TRBJ1-5	few	CASSLHRRGSNQPQHF	TGTGCCAGCAGTTTGCACAGGAGGGGTAGCAATCAGCCCCAGCATTTT